This note documents a single T cell receptor (beta chain) sequence. Its target antigen remains unknown. There are no base qualities to consult, and no much larger clone falls within one base. This entry belongs to a study of identical twins listed by TCRdb under 2016. Turning to the overall study: The study deep-sequenced TCR alpha and beta repertoires from monozygotic twins, unrelated adults of various ages and cord blood to test whether fetal clonotypes persist. Replicate twin experiments were performed at different times using different library preparation protocols to rule out contamination.

Overall study outcomes, separate from this receptor: A weaker excess of twin sharing was found in beta out-of-frame sequences because the signal-to-noise ratio was lowered by fewer shared sequences. Zero-insertion analyses could be partly confounded by invariant T cells such as MAIT and iNKT, though diverse VJ usage argued against such confounding for most clonotypes. Compared with coincidental sharing between unrelated individuals, an excess of low generation-probability sequences was observed among out-of-frame TCR alpha sequences shared between twins. Recombination models systematically underestimated out-of-frame TCR alpha sharing in monozygotic twins but agreed with sharing between unrelated individuals. Because the same donors could not be followed over many years, conclusions were based on cross-sectional statistical analysis. Abundant cord blood beta clonotypes carried fewer insertions; young adult naive repertoires showed a weaker similar trend, while memory repertoires showed none.

Receptor libraries were prepared by 5' RACE. Sequenced on an Illumina HiSeq 2000. A universal primer binding site was added through template switching, and the final cDNA carried a unique molecular identifier so that TCR cDNA molecules could be counted accurately. First-strand cDNA for TCR alpha and beta chains was synthesized from specific primers in the conserved constant-segment region. To control for contamination, each cDNA library was double barcoded with a SMART-Mk sample barcode plus Illumina barcodes. TruSeq adapter sequences along with Illumina sample barcodes were introduced in two successive PCR steps. The Illumina HiSeq platform was used with custom primers to sequence TCR alpha and beta cDNA libraries. Per the source publication's procedure: MiGEC processed the raw reads to extract unique molecular identifiers, while MiXCR was used to determine the CDR3 positions. Recombination models were inferred per individual with the repgenHMM and IGoR tools using an EM algorithm. The tcR package in R was used for shared clonotype analysis, with sharing normalized by the product of cloneset sizes. Out-of-frame nonproductive sequences were analyzed to study raw recombination free of thymic and clonal selection effects. In TCRdb, the public reads were trimmed at Q25 with fastp and aligned with MiXCR, with productive beta chains retained. Here each entry gathers all rows of one CDR3 protein and keeps the most common genes and DNA. The authors' filters were not applied to this entry. Here the sample has under 300,000 distinct CDR3 sequences; about 14% occur a single time. Approximately 8.2% of the sample is in the top ten clones.

Only healthy Caucasian donors were included. Miltenyi CD45RO+ enrichment and human naive T-cell isolation kits were used to isolate memory (CD45RO+) and naive T cells from PBMC. From the cysteine up to the phenylalanine, the CDR3 has a length of 14 residues. Of the read, only the CDR3 DNA is kept; its 42 bases are in frame from base 1. CDR1 and CDR2 (SGHTA, FQGNSA) derive from the germline V gene. The germline V end is reduced by 3 bases and the J end by 6 bases; junction bases left unmatched: 7. What was sequenced was memory (CD45RO+) T cells sorted from blood. In light of the paper, this sample's cell subset or site label describes: CD45RO+ enriched T cells. The chain links TRBV7-2 with TRBJ2-7; 8 bases in between match TRBD2. The receptor comes from a woman aged 18-29 years in good health. The sequenced DNA: TGTGCCAGCAGCTTCGCGGGAGGTGAAGGCGAGCAGTACTTC. Translation gives CASSFAGGEGEQYF.